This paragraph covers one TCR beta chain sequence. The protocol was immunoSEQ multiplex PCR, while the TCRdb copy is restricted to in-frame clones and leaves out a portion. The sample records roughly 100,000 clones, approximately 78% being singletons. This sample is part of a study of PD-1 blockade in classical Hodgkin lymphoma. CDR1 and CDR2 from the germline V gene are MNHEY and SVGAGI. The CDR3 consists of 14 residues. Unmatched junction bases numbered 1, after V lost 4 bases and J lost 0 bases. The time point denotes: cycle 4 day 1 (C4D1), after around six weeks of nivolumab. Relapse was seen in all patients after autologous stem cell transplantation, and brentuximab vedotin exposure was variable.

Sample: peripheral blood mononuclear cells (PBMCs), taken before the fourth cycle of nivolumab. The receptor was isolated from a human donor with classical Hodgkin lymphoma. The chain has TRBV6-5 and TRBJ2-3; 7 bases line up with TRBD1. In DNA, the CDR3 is TGTGCCAGCAGTTTGGACAGGAGCACAGATACGCAGTATTTT. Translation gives CASSLDRSTDTQYF.